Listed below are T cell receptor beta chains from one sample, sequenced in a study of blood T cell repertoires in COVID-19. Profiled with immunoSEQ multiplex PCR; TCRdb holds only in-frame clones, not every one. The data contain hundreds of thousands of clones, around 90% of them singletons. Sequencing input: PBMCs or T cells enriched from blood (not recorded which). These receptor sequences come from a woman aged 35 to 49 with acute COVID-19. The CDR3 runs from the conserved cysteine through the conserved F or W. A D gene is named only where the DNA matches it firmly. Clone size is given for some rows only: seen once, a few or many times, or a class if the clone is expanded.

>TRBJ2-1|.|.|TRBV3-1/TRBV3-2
TGTGCCAGCAGCCAAGACGCGGGGAAGCGTGAGCAGTTCTTC
CASSQDAGKREQFF
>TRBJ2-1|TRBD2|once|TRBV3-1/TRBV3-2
TGTGCCAGCAGCCAAGTTCTTCCGGGACTAGCGGGGGGTCCTAGCTCCTACAATGAGCAGTTCTTC
CASSQVLPGLAGGPSSYNEQFF
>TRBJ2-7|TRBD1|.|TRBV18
TGTGCCAGCTCCGCGGGTACAGGGGAGTCTATCGAGCAGTACTTC
CASSAGTGESIEQYF
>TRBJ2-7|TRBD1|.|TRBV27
TGTGCCAGCAGTTTATCGACAGGGTTTCACGAGCAGTACTTC
CASSLSTGFHEQYF
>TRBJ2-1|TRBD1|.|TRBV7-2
TGTGCCAGCAGCTTATACCCCGGGACAGGGGGCAATGAGCAGTTCTTC
CASSLYPGTGGNEQFF
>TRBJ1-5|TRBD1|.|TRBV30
TGTGCCTACTCTCGGACAGGCCGTTGGGGTGGCAATCAGCCCCAGCATTTT
CAYSRTGRWGGNQPQHF
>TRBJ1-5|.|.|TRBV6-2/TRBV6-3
TGTGCCAGCAGCATGGTGGTAGATCAGCCCCAGCATTTT
CASSMVVDQPQHF
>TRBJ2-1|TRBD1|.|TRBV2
TGTGCCAGCAGTGTGGGACAGGGGATCGCCTACAATGAGCAGTTCTTC
CASSVGQGIAYNEQFF
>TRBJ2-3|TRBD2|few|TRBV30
TGTGCCTGGCGACTAGCGGGGGGCCCAGATACGCAGTATTTT
CAWRLAGGPDTQYF
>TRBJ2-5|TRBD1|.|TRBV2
TGTGCCAGCTCTAGGGACAGGGGATCACAAGAGACCCAGTACTTC
CASSRDRGSQETQYF
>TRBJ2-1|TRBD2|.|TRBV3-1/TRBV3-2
TGTGCCAGCAGCCCCCTCGGAGCGGGGGGGCACAATGAGCAGTTCTTC
CASSPLGAGGHNEQFF
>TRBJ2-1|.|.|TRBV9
TGTGCCAGCAGCGTAGTTAGCATGGGTGAGCAGTTCTTC
CASSVVSMGEQFF
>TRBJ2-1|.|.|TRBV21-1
TGTGCCAGAACCGGGACTAGCGGGGGGTTTAAGTTCAATGAGCAGTTCTTC
CARTGTSGGFKFNEQFF
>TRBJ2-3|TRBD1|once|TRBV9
TGTGCCAGCAGTGCCGGGACAGGGGGTCCAACAGATACGCAGTATTTT
CASSAGTGGPTDTQYF
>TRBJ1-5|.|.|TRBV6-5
TGTGCCAGCTCCTCCAGGGAGGGAAGCAATCAGCCCCAGCATTTT
CASSSREGSNQPQHF
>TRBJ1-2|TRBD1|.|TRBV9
TGTGCCAGCAGCGTTGGGACAGGGAGAAGTAATGGCTACACCTTC
CASSVGTGRSNGYTF
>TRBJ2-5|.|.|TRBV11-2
TGTGCCAGCAGCTTAGGGATTAAAAGCGACCAAGAGACCCAGTACTTC
CASSLGIKSDQETQYF
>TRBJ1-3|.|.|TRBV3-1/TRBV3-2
TGTGCCAGCGGATATCACAGAGACTCTGGAAACACCATATATTTT
CASGYHRDSGNTIYF
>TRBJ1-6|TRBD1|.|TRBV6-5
TGTGCCAGCCGGGACAGGACAAATTCACCCCTCCACTTT
CASRDRTNSPLHF
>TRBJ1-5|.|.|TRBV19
TGTGCCAGTAGTGGAGGGATAAGCAATCAGCCCCAGCATTTT
CASSGGISNQPQHF
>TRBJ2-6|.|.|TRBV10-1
TGCGCCAGCAGTGATGGAGGGACCGGGGCCAACGTCCTGACTTTC
CASSDGGTGANVLTF
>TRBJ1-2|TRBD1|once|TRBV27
TGTGCCAGCAGTAGATCGGGACAGGGTCTGCGGTATGGCTACACCTTC
CASSRSGQGLRYGYTF
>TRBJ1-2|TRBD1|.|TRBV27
TGTGCCAGCACCAGACTACAGGGGTGGTCCCCTCCCGGCTACACCTTC
CASTRLQGWSPPGYTF
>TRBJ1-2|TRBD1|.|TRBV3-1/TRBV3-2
TGTGCCAGCAGCCAAGGACAGGGGGATTTCTATGGCTACACCTTC
CASSQGQGDFYGYTF
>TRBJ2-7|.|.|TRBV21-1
TGTGCCAGCAAAAAAGACAGATACGAGCAGTACTTC
CASKKDRYEQYF
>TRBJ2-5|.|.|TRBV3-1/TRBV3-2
TGTGCCAGCAGCCGCAAAAACTCCCAAGAGACCCAGTACTTC
CASSRKNSQETQYF
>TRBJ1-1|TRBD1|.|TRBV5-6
TGTGCCAGCAGCCCCGGACAGGGTGACATGAACACTGAAGCTTTCTTT
CASSPGQGDMNTEAFF
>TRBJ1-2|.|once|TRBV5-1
TGCGCCAGCAGCTCCTCGGGGGACCTTCATGGCTACACCTTC
CASSSSGDLHGYTF
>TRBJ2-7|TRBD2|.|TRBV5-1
TGCGCCAGCAGCTTGGAAGCGGGGGGGTCCTACGAGCAGTACTTC
CASSLEAGGSYEQYF
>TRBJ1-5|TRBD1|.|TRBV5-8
TGTGCCAGCAGCCCCGCCCTTGGGACAGGGTCGAATCAGCCCCAGCATTTT
CASSPALGTGSNQPQHF
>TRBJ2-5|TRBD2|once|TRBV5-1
TGCGCCAGCAGTCCTAGCGGGGCCCAAGAGACCCAGTACTTC
CASSPSGAQETQYF
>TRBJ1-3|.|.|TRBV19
TGTGCCAGTAGTTTTGGTGGGCGACAGATCCTCAGAGGAAACACCATATATTTT
CASSFGGRQILRGNTIYF
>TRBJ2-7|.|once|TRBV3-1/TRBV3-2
TGTGCCAGCAGCCTCTTGGGCACCTACGAGCAGTACTTC
CASSLLGTYEQYF
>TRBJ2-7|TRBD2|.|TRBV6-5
TGTGCCAGCAGTTTGGCGGGGGGGCTCTACGAGCAGTACTTC
CASSLAGGLYEQYF
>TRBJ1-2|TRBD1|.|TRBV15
TGTGCCACCAGCAGAGTTCACAGGGGAGCAGCTAACTATGGCTACACCTTC
CATSRVHRGAANYGYTF
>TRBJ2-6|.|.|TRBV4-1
TGCGCCAGCAGCCAAGTTCTGTCTACCTCTGGGGCCAACGTCCTGACTTTC
CASSQVLSTSGANVLTF
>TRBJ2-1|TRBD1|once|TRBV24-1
TGTGCCACCGACCGGGACAGGGAACCCGAAAGCTCCTACAATGAGCAGTTCTTC
CATDRDREPESSYNEQFF
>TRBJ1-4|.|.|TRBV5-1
TGCGCCAGCAGCTTGTCCGTCAGGGCGATTAATGAAAAACTGTTTTTT
CASSLSVRAINEKLFF
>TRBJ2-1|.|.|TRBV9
TGTGCCAGCAGCGTAGCGCGAGGAGACAATGAGCAGTTCTTC
CASSVARGDNEQFF
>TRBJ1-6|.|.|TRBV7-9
TGTGCCAGCAGCCCCCCAGGGTATAATTCACCCCTCCACTTT
CASSPPGYNSPLHF
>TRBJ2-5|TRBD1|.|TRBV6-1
TGTGCCAGCAGTGAAACCGGGACAGCGGTAGGAGAGACCCAGTACTTC
CASSETGTAVGETQYF
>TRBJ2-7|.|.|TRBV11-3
TGTGCCAGCAGCTTAGCCGGTTCCTACGAGCAGTACTTC
CASSLAGSYEQYF
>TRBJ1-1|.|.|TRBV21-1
TGTGCCAGCAGCAAAGCTTATCAGGGGGCCAGGAACACTGAAGCTTTCTTT
CASSKAYQGARNTEAFF
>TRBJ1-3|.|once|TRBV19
TGTGCCAGTAGTTACCGGACAGAACCTGGAAACACCATATATTTT
CASSYRTEPGNTIYF
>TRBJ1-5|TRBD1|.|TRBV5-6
TGTGCCAGCAGCCAGGGGGTACAGGGACTCAATCAGCCCCAGCATTTT
CASSQGVQGLNQPQHF
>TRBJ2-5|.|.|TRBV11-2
TGTGCCAGCGAGGGAGAAGAGACCCAGTACTTC
CASEGEETQYF
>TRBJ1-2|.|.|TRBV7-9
TGTGCCAGCAGCTCCCAACTCTATGGCTACACCTTC
CASSSQLYGYTF
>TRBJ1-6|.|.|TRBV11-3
TGTGCCAGCAGCAAATACATGGATTCACCCCTCCACTTT
CASSKYMDSPLHF
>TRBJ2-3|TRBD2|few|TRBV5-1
TGCGCCAGCAGCCCGGGACTAGCGGGGAGCACAGATACGCAGTATTTT
CASSPGLAGSTDTQYF
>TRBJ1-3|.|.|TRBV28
TGTGCCAGCAGTTTGGGCCAGGCCGGCAATCCCATATATTTT
CASSLGQAGNPIYF